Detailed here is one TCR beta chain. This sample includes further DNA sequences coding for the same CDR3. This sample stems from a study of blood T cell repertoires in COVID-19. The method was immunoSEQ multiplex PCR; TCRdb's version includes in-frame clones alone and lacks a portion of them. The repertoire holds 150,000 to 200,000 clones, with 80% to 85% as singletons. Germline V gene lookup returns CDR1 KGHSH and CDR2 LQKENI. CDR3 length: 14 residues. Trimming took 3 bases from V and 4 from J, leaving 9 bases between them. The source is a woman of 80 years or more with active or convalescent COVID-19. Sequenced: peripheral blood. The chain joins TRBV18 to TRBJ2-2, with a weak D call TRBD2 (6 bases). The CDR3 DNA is TGTGCCAGCTCACCGAGGAGGGGCACCGGGGAGCTGTTTTTT. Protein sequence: CASSPRRGTGELFF.